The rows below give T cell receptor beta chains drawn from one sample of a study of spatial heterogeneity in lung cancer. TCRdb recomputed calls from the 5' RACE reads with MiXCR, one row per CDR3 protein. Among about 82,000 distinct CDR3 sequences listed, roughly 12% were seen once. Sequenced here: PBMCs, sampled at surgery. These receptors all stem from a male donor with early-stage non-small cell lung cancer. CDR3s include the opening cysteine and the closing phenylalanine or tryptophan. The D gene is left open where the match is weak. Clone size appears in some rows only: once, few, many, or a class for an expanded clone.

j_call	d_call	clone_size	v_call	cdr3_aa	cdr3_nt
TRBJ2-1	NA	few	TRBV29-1	CSVAVAGSSYNEQFF	TGCAGCGTTGCCGTGGCGGGGAGCTCCTACAATGAGCAGTTCTTC
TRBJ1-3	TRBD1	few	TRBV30	CAWYGQENTIYF	TGTGCCTGGTACGGACAGGAAAACACCATATATTTT
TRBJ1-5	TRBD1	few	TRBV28	CASSTPGGVQPQHF	TGTGCCAGCAGTACCCCAGGGGGGGTTCAGCCCCAGCATTTT
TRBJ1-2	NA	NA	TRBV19	CASSVQAGGYTF	TGTGCCAGTAGTGTACAGGCAGGTGGCTACACCTTC
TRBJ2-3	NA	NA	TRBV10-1	CASSNKGLTDTQYF	TGCGCCAGCAGCAACAAGGGCTTGACAGATACGCAGTATTTT
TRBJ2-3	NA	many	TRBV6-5	CASSGLPGGTDTQYF	TGTGCCAGCAGTGGACTCCCGGGCGGCACAGATACGCAGTATTTT
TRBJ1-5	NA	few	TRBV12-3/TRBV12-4	CASSLEGEMGNQPQHF	TGTGCCAGCAGTTTAGAGGGGGAAATGGGCAATCAGCCCCAGCATTTT
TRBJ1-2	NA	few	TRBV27	CASKSQGGYTF	TGTGCCAGCAAGTCCCAGGGTGGCTACACCTTC
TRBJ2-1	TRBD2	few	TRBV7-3	CASSLTSGLAGGEQFF	TGTGCCAGCAGCTTAACTTCGGGACTAGCAGGTGGTGAGCAGTTCTTC
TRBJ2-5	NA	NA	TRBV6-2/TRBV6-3	CASSYLRQTQYF	TGTGCCAGCAGTTACCTCAGGCAGACCCAGTACTTC
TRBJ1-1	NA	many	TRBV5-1	CASSLRKGNTEAFF	TGCGCCAGCAGCCTACGAAAGGGGAACACTGAAGCTTTCTTT
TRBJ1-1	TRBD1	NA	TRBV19	CASSAKTGANTEAFF	TGTGCCAGTAGTGCCAAGACAGGGGCGAACACTGAAGCTTTCTTT
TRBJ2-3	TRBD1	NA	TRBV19	CASSQDRATDTQYF	TGTGCCAGTAGCCAAGACAGGGCTACAGATACGCAGTATTTT
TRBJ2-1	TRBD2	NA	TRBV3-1	CASSQVLAGGYNEQFF	TGTGCCAGCAGCCAGGTTCTAGCGGGAGGATACAATGAGCAGTTCTTC
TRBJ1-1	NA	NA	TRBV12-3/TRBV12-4	CASSLVDGTEAFF	TGTGCCAGCAGTTTAGTGGACGGAACTGAAGCTTTCTTT
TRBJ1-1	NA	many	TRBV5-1	CASSLRTGDSTEAFF	TGCGCCAGCAGCTTGAGGACGGGGGATAGTACTGAAGCTTTCTTT
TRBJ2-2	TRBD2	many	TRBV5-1	CASIASGGNTGELFF	TGCGCCAGCATCGCTAGCGGGGGGAACACCGGGGAGCTGTTTTTT
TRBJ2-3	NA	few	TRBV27	CASSLTGLDYFADTQYF	TGTGCCAGCAGTTTAACGGGACTGGATTATTTCGCAGATACGCAGTATTTT
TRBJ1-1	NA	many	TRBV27	CASSPGTTTEAFF	TGTGCCAGCAGTCCAGGGACAACCACTGAAGCTTTCTTT
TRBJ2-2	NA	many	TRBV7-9	CASSLPPGELFF	TGTGCCAGCAGCCTCCCCCCCGGGGAGCTGTTTTTT